Listed below are T cell receptor beta chains from one sample, sequenced in a study of cytomegalovirus exposure and HLA in healthy donors. Libraries were prepared by immunoSEQ multiplex PCR; TCRdb keeps only in-frame clonotypes and omits some of them. This sample has roughly 110,000 clones, with roughly 68% found just once. Sequencing was performed on PBMCs. These receptors all stem from a woman aged 25-40 years in good health and CMV-seronegative. Both conserved end residues are part of each CDR3. D genes are given only for firm matches. Expanded clones are given a class, and other clones once, few, many or no size at all.

d_gene	v_gene	abundance	j_gene	CDR3aa	CDR3nt
.	TRBV25-1	.	TRBJ2-7	CASSEIRQGSPEQYF	TGTGCCAGCAGTGAGATAAGGCAGGGGAGTCCCGAGCAGTACTTC
.	TRBV6-1	.	TRBJ2-7	CASSVFRGANYEQYF	TGTGCCAGCAGTGTTTTCAGGGGCGCTAACTACGAGCAGTACTTC
.	TRBV6-1	once	TRBJ2-1	CASSETANEQFF	TGTGCCAGCAGTGAAACAGCCAATGAGCAGTTCTTC
TRBD2	TRBV28	.	TRBJ2-7	CASSTPTGTSGGLQYF	TGTGCCAGCAGCACCCCGACCGGGACTAGCGGCGGGCTGCAGTACTTC
.	TRBV6-1	few	TRBJ1-5	CASSEWEGGAGNQPQHF	TGTGCCAGCAGTGAATGGGAGGGGGGGGCTGGCAATCAGCCCCAGCATTTT
.	TRBV29-1	once	TRBJ1-2	CSVEPRDNYGYTF	TGCAGCGTTGAACCCAGGGATAACTATGGCTACACCTTC
TRBD2	TRBV27	.	TRBJ2-7	CASSGSSGFTYEQYF	TGTGCCAGCAGTGGTTCTAGCGGGTTCACCTACGAGCAGTACTTC
.	TRBV4-1	.	TRBJ2-3	CASSKGEGGGGDTQYF	TGCGCCAGCAGCAAAGGGGAAGGAGGGGGGGGAGATACGCAGTATTTT
.	TRBV12-5	once	TRBJ1-1	CASGRWSTEAFF	TGTGCTAGTGGCAGATGGAGCACTGAAGCTTTCTTT
.	TRBV30	.	TRBJ2-1	CAWSGAGGAQWLGQFF	TGTGCCTGGAGTGGCGCTGGGGGGGCCCAGTGGCTTGGGCAGTTCTTC
TRBD1	TRBV2	.	TRBJ1-1	CASSKTGVSEAFF	TGTGCCAGCAGTAAGACAGGGGTTAGTGAAGCTTTCTTT
.	TRBV10-3	.	TRBJ1-5	CAISEFQDYSNQPQHF	TGTGCCATCAGTGAGTTCCAGGATTATAGCAATCAGCCCCAGCATTTT
.	TRBV6-5	few	TRBJ1-5	CASRIGVYQPQHF	TGTGCCAGCAGAATCGGGGTTTATCAGCCCCAGCATTTT
.	TRBV15	.	TRBJ2-1	CATSAKIDYNEQFF	TGTGCCACCAGCGCGAAGATAGACTACAATGAGCAGTTCTTC
.	TRBV6-5	.	TRBJ2-7	CASRATGTSSEQYF	TGTGCCAGCAGGGCAACAGGGACCTCCTCCGAGCAGTACTTC
.	TRBV4-3	.	TRBJ2-5	CASSQDTGKETQYF	TGCGCCAGCAGCCAAGATACAGGGAAAGAGACCCAGTACTTC
TRBD2	TRBV7-3	.	TRBJ2-5	CASSLSPGLGETQYF	TGTGCCAGCAGCTTATCCCCGGGACTAGGGGAGACCCAGTACTTC
.	TRBV13	.	TRBJ2-3	CASSTSGGGDSYDSTDTQYF	TGTGCCAGCTCAACCAGCGGCGGGGGCGATTCCTACGATAGCACAGATACGCAGTATTTT
TRBD1	TRBV5-1	.	TRBJ2-5	CASSLTRQGSGETQYF	TGCGCCAGCAGCTTGACCAGACAGGGGTCAGGGGAGACCCAGTACTTC
.	TRBV7-9	.	TRBJ1-2	CASSLWLGGYTF	TGTGCCAGCAGCCTGTGGCTAGGTGGCTACACCTTC
TRBD2	TRBV5-4	.	TRBJ2-1	CASNPGLDFNEQFF	TGTGCCAGCAACCCGGGACTAGACTTCAATGAGCAGTTCTTC
.	TRBV28	.	TRBJ1-2	CASSPPPNYGYTF	TGTGCCAGCAGTCCCCCTCCTAACTATGGCTACACCTTC
.	TRBV5-8	.	TRBJ2-7	CASSLVTHSSYEQYF	TGTGCCAGCAGCTTGGTTACTCACAGCTCCTACGAGCAGTACTTC
.	TRBV6-6	.	TRBJ2-1	CASRTGSTGNEQFF	TGTGCCAGCAGAACTGGGTCGACGGGGAATGAGCAGTTCTTC
.	TRBV6-5	once	TRBJ2-3	CASSAVDGDTDTQYF	TGTGCCAGCAGTGCCGTCGACGGAGACACAGATACGCAGTATTTT